The source of this TCR beta chain is a study of early T cells in non-severe SARS-CoV-2 infection. Trimming stripped 6 bases from V and 8 bases from J, with 5 bases between. The CDR3 extends over 11 amino acids. This clonotype was seen a handful of times. Unique molecular identifiers tagged individual cDNA molecules. TCRdb redid the calling of the 5' RACE reads with MiXCR, one entry per CDR3 protein. The table has approximately 120,000 distinct CDR3 sequences, about 15% seen once. This sequence was found in an adult who was a healthcare worker with PCR-confirmed SARS-CoV-2 infection or an uninfected control (not recorded which). The rearrangement uses TRBV12-3 or TRBV12-4 and TRBJ1-6; the D gene is possibly TRBD1 (5 bases). The sequenced sample was whole blood. The CDR3 region is CASSRDSPLHF. The CDR3 coding sequence is TGTGCCAGCAGCAGGGATTCACCCCTCCACTTT.